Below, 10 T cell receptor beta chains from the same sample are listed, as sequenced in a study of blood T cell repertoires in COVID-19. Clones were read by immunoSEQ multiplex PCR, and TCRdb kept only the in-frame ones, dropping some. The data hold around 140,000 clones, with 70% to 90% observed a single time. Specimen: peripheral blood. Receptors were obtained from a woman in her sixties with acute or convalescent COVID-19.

The CDR3 reads CASSPQDRGAEAFF. The CDR3 coding sequence is TGTGCCAGCTCACCACAGGACAGGGGGGCTGAAGCTTTCTTT. J is TRBJ1-1 and V is TRBV18, with 10 bases fitting TRBD1. V lost 1 base to trimming and J lost 6 bases; unmatched junction nucleotides: 2. Per germline, CDR1 KGHSH and CDR2 LQKENI. CDR3 length: 14 residues.

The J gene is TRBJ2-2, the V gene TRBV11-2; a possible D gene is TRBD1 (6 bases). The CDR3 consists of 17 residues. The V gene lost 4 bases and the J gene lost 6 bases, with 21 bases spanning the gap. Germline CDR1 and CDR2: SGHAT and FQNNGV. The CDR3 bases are TGTGCCAGCAGCTCGAAATGGTCGTATTGGGGGCCCGGGGAGCTGTTTTTT. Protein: CASSSKWSYWGPGELFF.

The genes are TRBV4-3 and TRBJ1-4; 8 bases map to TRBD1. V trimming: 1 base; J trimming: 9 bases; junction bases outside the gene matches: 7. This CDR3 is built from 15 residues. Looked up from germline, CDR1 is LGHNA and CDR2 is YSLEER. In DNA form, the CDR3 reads TGCGCCAGCAGCCAAGCGGTACAGGGGGTGAAAAAACTGTTTTTT. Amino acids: CASSQAVQGVKKLFF.

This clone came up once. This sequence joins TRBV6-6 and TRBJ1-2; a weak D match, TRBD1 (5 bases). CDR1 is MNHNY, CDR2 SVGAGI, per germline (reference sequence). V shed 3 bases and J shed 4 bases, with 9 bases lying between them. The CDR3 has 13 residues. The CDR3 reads CASSYGGGYGYTF. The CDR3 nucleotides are TGTGCCAGCAGTTATGGGGGAGGCTATGGCTACACCTTC.

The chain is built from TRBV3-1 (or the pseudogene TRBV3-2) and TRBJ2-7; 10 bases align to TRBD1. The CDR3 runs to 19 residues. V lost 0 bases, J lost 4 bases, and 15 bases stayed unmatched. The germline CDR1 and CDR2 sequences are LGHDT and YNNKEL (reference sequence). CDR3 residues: CASSQEGGPGQGPAYEQYF. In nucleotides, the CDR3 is TGTGCCAGCAGCCAAGAAGGCGGACCGGGACAGGGGCCGGCTTACGAGCAGTACTTC.

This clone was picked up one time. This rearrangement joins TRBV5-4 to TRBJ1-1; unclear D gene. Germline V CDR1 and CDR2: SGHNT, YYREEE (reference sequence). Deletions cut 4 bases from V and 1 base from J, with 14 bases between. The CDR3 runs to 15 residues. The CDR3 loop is CASSLPFGGNTEAFF. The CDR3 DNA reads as TGTGCCAGCAGCCTCCCATTTGGCGGGAACACTGAAGCTTTCTTT. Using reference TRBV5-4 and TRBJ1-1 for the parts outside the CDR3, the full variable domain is ETGVTQSPTHLIKTRGQQVTLRCSSQSGHNTVSWYQQALGQGPQFIFQYYREEENGRGNFPPRFSGLQFPNYSSELNVNALELDDSALYLCASSLPFGGNTEAFFGQGTRLTVV.

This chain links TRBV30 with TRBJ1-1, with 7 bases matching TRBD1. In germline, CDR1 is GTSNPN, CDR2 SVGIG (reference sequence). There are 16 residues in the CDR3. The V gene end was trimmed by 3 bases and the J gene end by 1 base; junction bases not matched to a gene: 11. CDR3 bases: TGTGCCTGGAGCTATTCGCCGGGACAGAGGAACACTGAAGCTTTCTTT. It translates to CAWSYSPGQRNTEAFF.

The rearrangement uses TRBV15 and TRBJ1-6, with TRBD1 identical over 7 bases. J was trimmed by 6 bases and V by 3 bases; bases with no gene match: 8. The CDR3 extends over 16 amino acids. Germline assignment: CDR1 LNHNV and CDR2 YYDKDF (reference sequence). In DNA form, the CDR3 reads TGTGCCACCAGCAGGATCCCGGGACAGACTAATTCACCCCTCCACTTT. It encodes CATSRIPGQTNSPLHF.

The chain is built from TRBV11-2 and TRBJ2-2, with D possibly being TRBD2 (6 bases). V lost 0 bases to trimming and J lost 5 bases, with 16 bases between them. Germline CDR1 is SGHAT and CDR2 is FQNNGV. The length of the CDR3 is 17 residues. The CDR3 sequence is CASSLESPGLLTGELFF. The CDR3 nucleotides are TGTGCCAGCAGCTTAGAATCCCCGGGACTCCTTACCGGGGAGCTGTTTTTT.

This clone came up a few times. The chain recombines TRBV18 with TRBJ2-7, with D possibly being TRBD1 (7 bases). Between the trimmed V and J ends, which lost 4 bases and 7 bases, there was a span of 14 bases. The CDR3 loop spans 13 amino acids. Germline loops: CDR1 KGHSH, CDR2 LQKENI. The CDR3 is CASSQTGAGEQYF. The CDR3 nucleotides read TGTGCCAGCTCACAAACAGGGGCGGGAGAGCAGTACTTC.